Listed below are T cell receptor beta chains from one sample, sequenced in a study of human T cells and chemical hapten exposure. TCRdb re-called the RACE reads through MiXCR, storing one row per CDR3 protein. The table lists 99,000 or so distinct CDR3 sequences, 30% to 35% of them singletons, with less than 3% in the top ten. The sequences come from whole blood, collected in connection with sensitization to the hapten diphenylcyclopropenone (DPC). The receptor set was obtained from a middle-aged man with alopecia areata. Some clones in this sample may be carry-over from other donors' samples. The CDR3 runs from the conserved cysteine through the conserved F or W. D genes are given only for firm matches. Size is stated for part of the rows, as once, few or many counts, or as a class when the clone is expanded.

clone_size: .
v_call: TRBV27
d_call: TRBD1
j_call: TRBJ1-2
cdr3_nt: TGTGCCAGCAGTTTTGAGGGGGCTGGCTATGGCTACACCTTC
cdr3_aa: CASSFEGAGYGYTF

clone_size: .
v_call: TRBV6-5
d_call: TRBD2
j_call: TRBJ2-7
cdr3_nt: TGTGCCAGCAGCCCCGGGACTAGCGGGAGACGGACCTACGAGCAGTACTTC
cdr3_aa: CASSPGTSGRRTYEQYF

clone_size: .
v_call: TRBV5-4
d_call: TRBD1
j_call: TRBJ1-1
cdr3_nt: TGTGCCAGCAGCCTGGGACAGGCCACTGAAGCTTTCTTT
cdr3_aa: CASSLGQATEAFF

clone_size: few
v_call: TRBV7-3
d_call: TRBD2
j_call: TRBJ2-1
cdr3_nt: TGTGCCAGCAGCCCCCGCGGGGGGGGAGAGAATGAGCAGTTCTTC
cdr3_aa: CASSPRGGGENEQFF

clone_size: few
v_call: TRBV12-3/TRBV12-4
d_call: .
j_call: TRBJ1-2
cdr3_nt: TGTGCCAGCAGTCCGAACCGGGTCTACTATGGCTACACCTTC
cdr3_aa: CASSPNRVYYGYTF

clone_size: .
v_call: TRBV20-1
d_call: TRBD2
j_call: TRBJ2-5
cdr3_nt: TGCAGTGCAACTCGGACTAGCGGACAAGAGACCCAGTACTTC
cdr3_aa: CSATRTSGQETQYF

clone_size: .
v_call: TRBV7-3
d_call: .
j_call: TRBJ2-6
cdr3_nt: TGTGCCAGCAGCAGGGGAACTGGGGCCAACGTCCTGACTTTC
cdr3_aa: CASSRGTGANVLTF

clone_size: .
v_call: TRBV9
d_call: TRBD2
j_call: TRBJ2-1
cdr3_nt: TGTGCCAGCAGCACGGGACTAGCGTACTACAATGAGCAGTTCTTC
cdr3_aa: CASSTGLAYYNEQFF

clone_size: .
v_call: TRBV7-3
d_call: TRBD2
j_call: TRBJ2-1
cdr3_nt: TGTGCCAGCAGCCCGGGACTAGCGGGAGGGAATGAGCAGTTCTTC
cdr3_aa: CASSPGLAGGNEQFF

clone_size: few
v_call: TRBV20-1
d_call: .
j_call: TRBJ1-2
cdr3_nt: TGCAGTGCCAAAAGTTTCTCGGGACATGGATTCTATGGCTACACCTTC
cdr3_aa: CSAKSFSGHGFYGYTF

clone_size: few
v_call: TRBV5-4
d_call: .
j_call: TRBJ2-1
cdr3_nt: TGTGCCAGCAGCTTGGGGCCTTCGGTTGATGAGCAGTTCTTC
cdr3_aa: CASSLGPSVDEQFF

clone_size: .
v_call: TRBV12-3/TRBV12-4
d_call: TRBD1
j_call: TRBJ1-5
cdr3_nt: TGTGCCAGCAGTTCGACAGGGGGCTGGCAGCCCCAGCATTTT
cdr3_aa: CASSSTGGWQPQHF

clone_size: few
v_call: TRBV21-1
d_call: .
j_call: TRBJ1-3
cdr3_nt: TGTGCCAGCAGCTCTAGATACTCTGGAAACACCATATATTTT
cdr3_aa: CASSSRYSGNTIYF

clone_size: .
v_call: TRBV12-3/TRBV12-4
d_call: TRBD2
j_call: TRBJ2-1
cdr3_nt: TGTGCCAGCACGTCCACTAGCGGGAGGGCCAGGGAGCAGTTCTTC
cdr3_aa: CASTSTSGRAREQFF

clone_size: .
v_call: TRBV7-9
d_call: .
j_call: TRBJ1-5
cdr3_nt: TGTGCCAGCAGCTTAGAAGGGGGGCCCAATCAGCCCCAGCATTTT
cdr3_aa: CASSLEGGPNQPQHF

clone_size: .
v_call: TRBV6-2/TRBV6-3
d_call: .
j_call: TRBJ2-2
cdr3_nt: TGTGCCAGCAGTCTAAATAGGAACACCGGGGAGCTGTTTTTT
cdr3_aa: CASSLNRNTGELFF

clone_size: many
v_call: TRBV2
d_call: .
j_call: TRBJ2-7
cdr3_nt: TGTGCCAGCAGTGAAGAGCGAGCGGAGTCCTACGAGCAGTACTTC
cdr3_aa: CASSEERAESYEQYF

clone_size: few
v_call: TRBV2
d_call: .
j_call: TRBJ2-6
cdr3_nt: TGTGCCAGCACCGCGGGACAGTCACGTCCCAACGTCCTGACTTTC
cdr3_aa: CASTAGQSRPNVLTF

clone_size: .
v_call: TRBV29-1
d_call: .
j_call: TRBJ2-7
cdr3_nt: TGCAGCGGTGTGGAGGGGTGGTCCTACGAGCAGTACTTC
cdr3_aa: CSGVEGWSYEQYF

clone_size: many
v_call: TRBV5-6
d_call: TRBD1
j_call: TRBJ1-5
cdr3_nt: TGTGCCAGCAGCTTGAGTCCGGGACAGGGGGCTTATAGCAATCAGCCCCAGCATTTT
cdr3_aa: CASSLSPGQGAYSNQPQHF

clone_size: few
v_call: TRBV29-1
d_call: .
j_call: TRBJ1-1
cdr3_nt: TGCAGCGCCACAATCGGACAACCCGCTTTCTTT
cdr3_aa: CSATIGQPAFF

clone_size: few
v_call: TRBV7-2
d_call: .
j_call: TRBJ1-5
cdr3_nt: TGTGCCAGCAGCTTAGAGAGGGGTAATCAGCCCCAGCATTTT
cdr3_aa: CASSLERGNQPQHF

clone_size: .
v_call: TRBV25-1
d_call: .
j_call: TRBJ2-7
cdr3_nt: TGTGCCAGCAGTGGATTAAACGAGCAGTACTTC
cdr3_aa: CASSGLNEQYF

clone_size: .
v_call: TRBV7-2
d_call: .
j_call: TRBJ1-5
cdr3_nt: TGTGCCAGCAGCTTAATGAGCACAGGGCTACAGCCCCAGCATTTT
cdr3_aa: CASSLMSTGLQPQHF

clone_size: few
v_call: TRBV9
d_call: .
j_call: TRBJ2-3
cdr3_nt: TGTGCCAGCAGCGTAGTAAGTCAGCTCACAGATACGCAGTATTTT
cdr3_aa: CASSVVSQLTDTQYF